This TCR beta chain came from a study of blood T cells in healthy people across ages. Study-level findings and limits: Across the age range, TCR beta diversity per million T cells fell in a roughly linear way.

As regards this clonotype: Its antigen is unidentified.

Primed by a sample-barcoded 5' primer and a J-beta primer mix, a second PCR proceeded for roughly 7 to 12 cycles. TCRdb itself ran the 5' RACE reads through MiXCR, one entry per CDR3 protein. Counted here are around 1.1 million distinct CDR3 sequences, around two fifths occurring once; the ten biggest clones make up about an eighth. The CDR3 sequence is 15 residues long. V lost 5 bases, J lost 5 bases, and 3 bases stayed unmatched. Germline assignment: CDR1 PRHDT and CDR2 FYEKMQ (reference sequence). This chain joins TRBV13 and TRBJ2-3; 14 bases map to TRBD2. The origin of this receptor is a young man in good health. Sequencing was done on a sample of blood. CDR3 DNA sequence: TGTGCCAGCAGCATGACTAGCGGGGGGGGAGATACGCAGTATTTT. It encodes CASSMTSGGGDTQYF. Full variable domain (missing parts from reference TRBV13 and TRBJ2-3): AAGVIQSPRHLIKEKRETATLKCYPIPRHDTVYWYQQGPGQDPQFLISFYEKMQSDKGSIPDRFSAQQFSDYHSELNMSSLELGDSALYFCASSMTSGGGDTQYFGPGTRLTVL.